These T cell receptor beta chains were read from a single sample in a study of CD4 T cells in relation to SARS-CoV-2 and coronaviruses. Profiled with immunoSEQ multiplex PCR; TCRdb holds only in-frame clones, not every one. The sample contains roughly 24,000 clones, approximately 72% of which appear only once. Their antigens are not known. Sequenced sample: CD4+ T cells from PBMCs, cultured in vitro. The receptors derive from a human donor in good health. Each CDR3 is given with its conserved first and last residue. Fields, in order: CDR3 length, J gene, V gene, clone size, D gene, CDR3 DNA, CDR3 protein. A D gene is named only where the DNA matches it firmly. A row's size may be missing; if present it is once, few, many or a size class.

len: 17
j_gene: TRBJ2-7
v_gene: TRBV18
abundance: -
d_gene: TRBD1
CDR3nt: TGTGCCAGCTCACCTTCACCGGTGGGACAGAATGGCCACGAGCAGTACTTC
CDR3aa: CASSPSPVGQNGHEQYF

len: 14
j_gene: TRBJ2-5
v_gene: TRBV6-2/TRBV6-3
abundance: -
d_gene: -
CDR3nt: TGTGCCAGCAGTTACCAGTGGCTCCAAGAGACCCAGTACTTC
CDR3aa: CASSYQWLQETQYF

len: 15
j_gene: TRBJ1-1
v_gene: TRBV5-1
abundance: -
d_gene: -
CDR3nt: TGCGCCAGCAGCCTCCTGGGAGGTGAGGACACTGAAGCTTTCTTT
CDR3aa: CASSLLGGEDTEAFF

len: 11
j_gene: TRBJ1-2
v_gene: TRBV29-1
abundance: -
d_gene: -
CDR3nt: TGCACCAGTCCAGAAGCTGATGGCTACACCTTC
CDR3aa: CTSPEADGYTF

len: 13
j_gene: TRBJ1-5
v_gene: TRBV12-5
abundance: -
d_gene: -
CDR3nt: TGTGCTAGTGGTTCTCGGGTCCAGATGACCCAGCATTTT
CDR3aa: CASGSRVQMTQHF

len: 15
j_gene: TRBJ2-7
v_gene: TRBV5-1
abundance: -
d_gene: TRBD2
CDR3nt: TGCGCCAGCAGCTTACTAGCGGGAGGGCTCTACGAGCAGTACTTC
CDR3aa: CASSLLAGGLYEQYF

len: 14
j_gene: TRBJ2-7
v_gene: TRBV27
abundance: -
d_gene: TRBD1
CDR3nt: TGTGCCAGCAGTTTGGACAGGGGGCTGTACGAGCAGTACTTC
CDR3aa: CASSLDRGLYEQYF

len: 15
j_gene: TRBJ2-5
v_gene: TRBV3-1/TRBV3-2
abundance: -
d_gene: -
CDR3nt: TGTGCCAGCAGCCAAACCGGCGACAGACAAGAGACCCAGTACTTC
CDR3aa: CASSQTGDRQETQYF

len: 14
j_gene: TRBJ1-1
v_gene: TRBV5-5
abundance: -
d_gene: -
CDR3nt: TGTGCCAGCAGCTTGGAGGGCGGGAACACTGAAGCTTTCTTT
CDR3aa: CASSLEGGNTEAFF

len: 13
j_gene: TRBJ1-4
v_gene: TRBV2
abundance: -
d_gene: -
CDR3nt: TGTGCCAGCGGTGTCCAGGGATCTGAAAAACTGTTTTTT
CDR3aa: CASGVQGSEKLFF

len: 12
j_gene: TRBJ2-3
v_gene: TRBV12-5
abundance: -
d_gene: -
CDR3nt: TGTGCTAGTGGTCCAGACACAGATACGCAGTATTTT
CDR3aa: CASGPDTDTQYF

len: 12
j_gene: TRBJ1-4
v_gene: TRBV28
abundance: once
d_gene: -
CDR3nt: TGTGCCAGCAATACACCCGATGAAAAACTGTTTTTT
CDR3aa: CASNTPDEKLFF

len: 15
j_gene: TRBJ1-3
v_gene: TRBV6-5
abundance: -
d_gene: TRBD1
CDR3nt: TGTGCCAGCAGAGGGGACAGCTTTACTGGAAACACCATATATTTT
CDR3aa: CASRGDSFTGNTIYF

len: 15
j_gene: TRBJ1-1
v_gene: TRBV4-1
abundance: -
d_gene: -
CDR3nt: TGCGCCAGCAGCCAAGTAGGCATGTTAATCACTGAAGCTTTCTTT
CDR3aa: CASSQVGMLITEAFF

len: 12
j_gene: TRBJ2-7
v_gene: TRBV28
abundance: few
d_gene: TRBD2
CDR3nt: TGTGCCAGCAGCAGACTAGCGGGAGGGCAGTACTTC
CDR3aa: CASSRLAGGQYF

len: 15
j_gene: TRBJ2-1
v_gene: TRBV6-5
abundance: -
d_gene: TRBD2
CDR3nt: TGTGCCAGCAGTTCTAGCGGGGTAGGCCACAATGAGCAGTTCTTC
CDR3aa: CASSSSGVGHNEQFF

len: 15
j_gene: TRBJ2-2
v_gene: TRBV14
abundance: once
d_gene: TRBD2
CDR3nt: TGTGCCAGCAGACTAAGAGCGGGACTCCTCGGGGAGCTGTTTTTT
CDR3aa: CASRLRAGLLGELFF

len: 13
j_gene: TRBJ2-5
v_gene: TRBV20-1
abundance: -
d_gene: -
CDR3nt: TGCAGTGCTAGTTGGCTTGGTGTAGAGACCCAGTACTTC
CDR3aa: CSASWLGVETQYF

len: 15
j_gene: TRBJ2-5
v_gene: TRBV4-1
abundance: -
d_gene: TRBD1
CDR3nt: TGCGCCAGCAGCCAGAGACAGGGATCGAGAGAGACCCAGTACTTC
CDR3aa: CASSQRQGSRETQYF

len: 15
j_gene: TRBJ1-1
v_gene: TRBV6-1
abundance: -
d_gene: -
CDR3nt: TGTGCCAGCATAGAGGGGGGACATAGGAACACTGAAGCTTTCTTT
CDR3aa: CASIEGGHRNTEAFF

len: 16
j_gene: TRBJ2-4
v_gene: TRBV11-2
abundance: -
d_gene: -
CDR3nt: TGTGCCAGCAGCTTAGAGGGGCGTTCTACCAAAAACATTCAGTACTTC
CDR3aa: CASSLEGRSTKNIQYF

len: 14
j_gene: TRBJ1-1
v_gene: TRBV11-2
abundance: -
d_gene: -
CDR3nt: TGTGCCAGCAGCTTAGTGGAGGATACGACTGAAGCTTTCTTT
CDR3aa: CASSLVEDTTEAFF

len: 15
j_gene: TRBJ1-6
v_gene: TRBV28
abundance: -
d_gene: -
CDR3nt: TGTGCCAGCAGCGCCTACGTCGGGGGTAATTCACCCCTCCACTTT
CDR3aa: CASSAYVGGNSPLHF

len: 16
j_gene: TRBJ2-2
v_gene: TRBV5-5
abundance: -
d_gene: TRBD2
CDR3nt: TGTGCCAGCAGCCTCACTAGCGGGAGACGGACCGGGGAGCTGTTTTTT
CDR3aa: CASSLTSGRRTGELFF

len: 19
j_gene: TRBJ2-6
v_gene: TRBV7-6
abundance: -
d_gene: -
CDR3nt: TGTGCCAGCAGCTTATGGCCACCGGGACCGAGCTCTGGGGCCAACGTCCTGACTTTC
CDR3aa: CASSLWPPGPSSGANVLTF

len: 15
j_gene: TRBJ2-5
v_gene: TRBV12-5
abundance: few
d_gene: TRBD2
CDR3nt: TGTGCTAGTGGCCCGACTAGCGGGAGGATAAAGACCCAGTACTTC
CDR3aa: CASGPTSGRIKTQYF

len: 16
j_gene: TRBJ2-1
v_gene: TRBV12-5
abundance: -
d_gene: -
CDR3nt: TGTGCTAGTGGTTTGGTACTATTTTCCGGGCCGGGGGAGCAGTTCTTC
CDR3aa: CASGLVLFSGPGEQFF

len: 16
j_gene: TRBJ1-1
v_gene: TRBV6-2/TRBV6-3
abundance: -
d_gene: -
CDR3nt: TGTGCCAGCAGTTACAATCAAGGACAATTGAACACTGAAGCTTTCTTT
CDR3aa: CASSYNQGQLNTEAFF

len: 19
j_gene: TRBJ1-6
v_gene: TRBV18
abundance: -
d_gene: -
CDR3nt: TGTGCCAGCTCACCCCACGCAGCAGGTTCGAGCTCCTATAATTCACCCCTCCACTTT
CDR3aa: CASSPHAAGSSSYNSPLHF

len: 15
j_gene: TRBJ2-5
v_gene: TRBV27
abundance: -
d_gene: -
CDR3nt: TGTGCCAGCAGTTTATCAGGGTTTGGTGTGGAGACCCAGTACTTC
CDR3aa: CASSLSGFGVETQYF

len: 18
j_gene: TRBJ2-3
v_gene: TRBV7-3
abundance: -
d_gene: -
CDR3nt: TGTGCCAGCAGCCCATCGGTCCACCGGGACCCGAGCACAGATACGCAGTATTTT
CDR3aa: CASSPSVHRDPSTDTQYF

len: 13
j_gene: TRBJ1-2
v_gene: TRBV7-9
abundance: -
d_gene: TRBD1
CDR3nt: TGTGCCAGCAGCAAAACAGGGGGCGGGGGCTACACCTTC
CDR3aa: CASSKTGGGGYTF

len: 12
j_gene: TRBJ2-3
v_gene: TRBV30
abundance: -
d_gene: -
CDR3nt: TGTGCCTGGATGCGGGTCACAGATACGCAGTATTTT
CDR3aa: CAWMRVTDTQYF

len: 14
j_gene: TRBJ2-5
v_gene: TRBV5-1
abundance: -
d_gene: TRBD1
CDR3nt: TGCGCCAGCAAACCGGGACAGGGTCAAGAGACCCAGTACTTC
CDR3aa: CASKPGQGQETQYF

len: 14
j_gene: TRBJ2-4
v_gene: TRBV5-1
abundance: -
d_gene: TRBD1
CDR3nt: TGCGCCAGCAGGTCACAGGGGGGCAAAAACATTCAGTACTTC
CDR3aa: CASRSQGGKNIQYF

len: 14
j_gene: TRBJ2-7
v_gene: TRBV7-9
abundance: -
d_gene: TRBD2
CDR3nt: TGTGCCAGCAGCTTATCGGGAGGGGTCGACGAGCAGTACTTC
CDR3aa: CASSLSGGVDEQYF

len: 13
j_gene: TRBJ1-2
v_gene: TRBV12-3/TRBV12-4
abundance: -
d_gene: TRBD1
CDR3nt: TGTGCCAGCAGAGGGACAGCCAACTATGGCTACACCTTC
CDR3aa: CASRGTANYGYTF

len: 16
j_gene: TRBJ1-1
v_gene: TRBV3-1/TRBV3-2
abundance: -
d_gene: TRBD1
CDR3nt: TGTGCCAGCAGCCAAATGATCCAGGGGGCTGGCACTGAAGCTTTCTTT
CDR3aa: CASSQMIQGAGTEAFF

len: 16
j_gene: TRBJ2-1
v_gene: TRBV5-4
abundance: -
d_gene: TRBD1
CDR3nt: TGTGCCAGCACCCCAACCAGGGACAGGGTGAAGAATGAGCAGTTCTTC
CDR3aa: CASTPTRDRVKNEQFF

len: 12
j_gene: TRBJ2-7
v_gene: TRBV12-3/TRBV12-4
abundance: -
d_gene: -
CDR3nt: TGTGCCAGCAGTTTACCAGGGAACGAGCAGTACTTC
CDR3aa: CASSLPGNEQYF

len: 13
j_gene: TRBJ2-7
v_gene: TRBV29-1
abundance: -
d_gene: -
CDR3nt: TGCAGCGCTGGCGGTGGGCCCTCCTACGAGCAGTACTTC
CDR3aa: CSAGGGPSYEQYF

len: 16
j_gene: TRBJ2-3
v_gene: TRBV27
abundance: -
d_gene: TRBD1
CDR3nt: TGTGCCAGCAGTTCGGGACAGGGGGTGTTCACAGATACGCAGTATTTT
CDR3aa: CASSSGQGVFTDTQYF

len: 19
j_gene: TRBJ2-6
v_gene: TRBV7-3
abundance: -
d_gene: -
CDR3nt: TGTGCCAGCAGCTTAAGGGGAACGAGGGGGAGGTATGGGGCCAACGTCCTGACTTTC
CDR3aa: CASSLRGTRGRYGANVLTF